The TCR beta chain under discussion was sequenced for a study of T cells in Graves' hyperthyroidism and ophthalmopathy. Looking at the study overall: Pretreatment peripheral blood was obtained at initial diagnosis.

The CDR3 has 17 residues. In germline, CDR1 is DFQATT, CDR2 SNEGSKA (reference sequence). Trimming took off 1 base at V and 7 bases at J, with 22 bases between the two ends. This clonotype was seen at least ten times. The TCR beta CDR3 regions underwent amplification using RNA transcripts as the source. Initially, a first-round RT-PCR of the TCR CDR3 employed the HTBI primer set. TCRdb re-analysed the multiplex PCR reads in MiXCR, keeping a single row per CDR3 protein. The sample has about 480,000 distinct CDR3 sequences, approximately 14% seen once. Not enrolled were patients with uncontrolled infection, other autoimmune disease, pregnancy or lactation.

This TCR came from a woman aged 18-29 years with Graves' hyperthyroidism. The rearrangement joins TRBV20-1 to TRBJ2-2; D gene ambiguous. The sample was blood. In DNA form, the CDR3 reads TGCAGTGCTAGAGCCCGCGTTCCGAAGGGCCTCGGCGGGGAGCTGTTTTTT. Its translation is CSARARVPKGLGGELFF.